This T cell receptor beta chain was identified during a study of blood T cell repertoires in COVID-19. CDR1 SGHTA and CDR2 FQGNSA come from the germline V gene. The V end was cut by 0 bases, the J end by 1 base, with 9 bases between. This CDR3 is built from 15 residues. The data were produced by immunoSEQ multiplex PCR, yet TCRdb's version contains in-frame clones alone and is incomplete. The sample shows under 85,000 clones, roughly 84% of them seen only once. The specimen sequenced was peripheral blood. The TCR was taken from a middle-aged man with acute or convalescent COVID-19. The rearrangement links TRBV7-2 to TRBJ1-2; D remains ambiguous. The CDR3 reads CASSLANAVNYGYTF. Here the CDR3 DNA reads TGTGCCAGCAGCTTAGCGAATGCGGTTAACTATGGCTACACCTTC.